The rows below give T cell receptor beta chains drawn from one sample of a study of blood T cell repertoires in COVID-19. Profiling relied on immunoSEQ multiplex PCR, and the TCRdb table lists in-frame clones only, not all of them. Of around 190,000 clones detected, around 83% appear once; the ten largest clones hold 4.5% to 5%. The sequenced sample consisted of peripheral blood. The receptor source for this set is a woman of 80 years or more with acute or convalescent COVID-19. Each CDR3 is given with its conserved first and last residue. Each record gives: J gene, clone size, V gene, D gene, CDR3 DNA, CDR3 protein. The D gene is left open where the match is weak. Not every row has a clone size; where given, it reads once, few, many or a size class.

>TRBJ1-2|few|TRBV25-1|-
TGTGCCAGCAGTGAATCTGGGGCAGGAGAAAACTATGGCTACACCTTC
CASSESGAGENYGYTF
>TRBJ2-1|-|TRBV7-9|TRBD2
TGTGCCAGCAGTCGCGGGAGGGCGTCCTACAATGAGCAGTTCTTC
CASSRGRASYNEQFF
>TRBJ1-4|-|TRBV28|TRBD1
TGTGCCAGCAGCCAACGGGGACAGACACAAATAGAAAAACTGTTTTTT
CASSQRGQTQIEKLFF
>TRBJ2-3|-|TRBV7-2|TRBD2
TGTGCCAGCAGCTTACGGCTCTCGCGGACTAGCGGGCAAGATACGCAGTATTTT
CASSLRLSRTSGQDTQYF
>TRBJ1-5|-|TRBV7-2|TRBD1
TGTGCCAGCAGCTCGCAGACAGGGGTGAATCAGCCCCAGCATTTT
CASSSQTGVNQPQHF
>TRBJ2-1|-|TRBV9|-
TGTGCCAGCAGCCCCAGCCCCACCGGGGAATCCGGTGAGCAGTTCTTC
CASSPSPTGESGEQFF
>TRBJ1-1|-|TRBV5-1|-
TGCGCCAGCAGCTTGGCTCCCCACAAAGTTAACACTGAAGCTTTCTTT
CASSLAPHKVNTEAFF
>TRBJ2-3|-|TRBV11-2|TRBD1
TGTGCCAGCAGCTTATTGGGACAGCGGACAGATACGCAGTATTTT
CASSLLGQRTDTQYF
>TRBJ1-1|-|TRBV29-1|-
TGCAGCTCCTCCCCCCGAGGAGGGACTGAAGCTTTCTTT
CSSSPRGGTEAFF
>TRBJ2-3|-|TRBV2|-
TGTGCCAGCAAGGATCCTAGCCCCACAGATACGCAGTATTTT
CASKDPSPTDTQYF
>TRBJ2-7|-|TRBV7-2|-
TGTGCCAGCAGCAGGACTATCCGGTACGAGCAGTACTTC
CASSRTIRYEQYF
>TRBJ1-5|-|TRBV10-3|TRBD1
TGTGCCATCAGTGAGCAGGGGGGTAATCAGCCCCAGCATTTT
CAISEQGGNQPQHF
>TRBJ2-2|-|TRBV4-1|-
TGCGCCAGCAGCCATCACTACCGCACCGGGGAGCTGTTTTTT
CASSHHYRTGELFF
>TRBJ1-6|-|TRBV30|TRBD1
TGTGCCTGGAGTGTACAGGGGAATTCACCCCTCCACTTT
CAWSVQGNSPLHF
>TRBJ2-7|-|TRBV7-2|TRBD2
TGTGCCAGCAGCCCACAGGGACTAGCGGGAGGAAATCAGCAGTACTTC
CASSPQGLAGGNQQYF
>TRBJ2-7|few|TRBV7-2|-
TGTGCCAGCAGCTTGGGGACTGGTTCCTACGAGCAGTACTTC
CASSLGTGSYEQYF
>TRBJ2-1|-|TRBV7-2|TRBD2
TGTGCCAGCAGCCCCCCTCTAGCGGGAGACTACAATGAGCAGTTCTTC
CASSPPLAGDYNEQFF
>TRBJ2-2|-|TRBV6-2/TRBV6-3|TRBD2
TGTGCCAGCAGCCCCCCACTAGCGGCGGGCACCGGGGAGCTGTTTTTT
CASSPPLAAGTGELFF
>TRBJ1-5|-|TRBV7-9|-
TGTGCCAGCAGCTTAGCCGAGGGTAGCAATCAGCCCCAGCATTTT
CASSLAEGSNQPQHF
>TRBJ1-2|-|TRBV5-1|TRBD1
TGCGCCAGCAGCCCCGGACAGGGAGGGCCCTATGGCTACACCTTC
CASSPGQGGPYGYTF
>TRBJ2-6|-|TRBV7-9|TRBD1
TGTGCCAGCAGCCCTGGGACAGGGGCCTTCTCTGGGGCCAACGTCCTGACTTTC
CASSPGTGAFSGANVLTF
>TRBJ1-4|-|TRBV5-1|-
TGCGCCAGCAGCTTGTCTGTGACTAATGAAAAACTGTTTTTT
CASSLSVTNEKLFF
>TRBJ1-5|once|TRBV7-8|TRBD1
TGTGCCAGCAGCTCCTTGACAGGGTCCAATCAGCCCCAGCATTTT
CASSSLTGSNQPQHF
>TRBJ2-1|-|TRBV18|-
TGTGCCAGCTCACCAACTCTCAATGAGCAGTTCTTC
CASSPTLNEQFF
>TRBJ1-2|-|TRBV6-5|TRBD1
TGTGCCAGCAGCGGGACAGGGGGTAACTATGGCTACACCTTC
CASSGTGGNYGYTF
>TRBJ1-2|-|TRBV7-2|TRBD1
TGTGCCAGCAGCCCACACAGGGGCGGAGAGTATGGCTACACCTTC
CASSPHRGGEYGYTF
>TRBJ2-7|-|TRBV7-2|-
TGTGCCAGCAGCCGGACGGGGACCTACGAGCAGTACTTC
CASSRTGTYEQYF
>TRBJ1-2|few|TRBV4-3|-
TGCGCCAGCAGCCCTCAACTGTTGAATAACTATGGCTACACCTTC
CASSPQLLNNYGYTF
>TRBJ2-6|-|TRBV5-5|TRBD2
TGTGCCAGCAGCTTGGCCACCGGGGGGGCTGGGGCCAACGTCCTGACTTTC
CASSLATGGAGANVLTF
>TRBJ2-1|-|TRBV18|-
TGTGCCAGCTCACCACCCAGGGTGGGAAATGAGCAGTTCTTC
CASSPPRVGNEQFF
>TRBJ2-1|-|TRBV5-1|TRBD1
TGCGCCAGCAGCGACGGCCGGGACAGGGGTAATGAGCAGTTCTTC
CASSDGRDRGNEQFF
>TRBJ1-1|-|TRBV7-2|TRBD1
TGTGCCAGCAGCTTAGGCTGGACAGGTGGTGAAGCTTTCTTT
CASSLGWTGGEAFF
>TRBJ1-4|-|TRBV11-2|TRBD1
TGTGCCAGCACCCGACAGGGTTCCAATGAAAAACTGTTTTTT
CASTRQGSNEKLFF
>TRBJ1-3|-|TRBV10-3|TRBD1
TGTGCCATAGGACAGGTGCTCTCTGGAAACACCATATATTTT
CAIGQVLSGNTIYF
>TRBJ1-5|once|TRBV4-1|-
TGCGCCAGCAGCCAAGAAGATGAGGGCTCGCCCCAGCATTTT
CASSQEDEGSPQHF
>TRBJ1-1|-|TRBV6-5|-
TGTGCCAGCAGCCGTTGGGGAGGGAACACTGAAGCTTTCTTT
CASSRWGGNTEAFF
>TRBJ2-5|-|TRBV27|TRBD2
TGTGCCAGCAGTCAGTTGGGACTAGTCGATGTATACTTC
CASSQLGLVDVYF
>TRBJ1-4|once|TRBV28|-
TGTGCCAGCAGGATACAGGAAAAACTGTTTTTT
CASRIQEKLFF
>TRBJ1-5|few|TRBV19|TRBD1
TGTGCCAGTAGTCCCTGGGACAGGGGCCGCAATCAGCCCCAGCATTTT
CASSPWDRGRNQPQHF
>TRBJ2-1|-|TRBV6-2/TRBV6-3|TRBD1
TGTGCCAGCAGTAACCTCCGGGACAGGGCTCCGTTCTTC
CASSNLRDRAPFF
>TRBJ2-4|-|TRBV7-2|-
TGTGCCAGCAGCTTAGTTAGGGGGTTGGGCAAAAACATTCAGTACTTC
CASSLVRGLGKNIQYF
>TRBJ1-3|few|TRBV28|-
TGTGCCAGCAGTCCCCGGAGCAGGGTTAGGGCGTTT
CASSPRSRVRAF